This T cell receptor (beta chain) was profiled in a study of blood T cells in healthy people across ages. There are many counts of this clonotype. Combining a sample-barcoded 5' primer with a J-beta primer mix, a second PCR ran for roughly 6 to 12 cycles. Every sample gave at least 2.5 million paired-end reads containing CDR3. Each CDR3 protein is one row after TCRdb ran MiXCR on the 5' RACE reads. The profile shows some 710,000 distinct CDR3 sequences, about a fifth of them singletons. V was cut by 1 base and J by 2 bases, with 9 bases left in between. CDR1 is DFQATT, CDR2 SNEGSKA, per germline (reference sequence). The length of the CDR3 is 14 residues.

The sequence came from a man between 65 and 80 years old in good health. What was sequenced was blood. This chain uses TRBV20-1 with TRBJ1-5; D perhaps matches TRBD1 (6 bases). The chain's CDR3 is CSARAWTGNQPQHF. CDR3 DNA sequence: TGCAGTGCTAGAGCCTGGACAGGCAATCAGCCCCAGCATTTT.